This is a list of T cell receptor beta chains from one sample in a study of blood T cell repertoires in COVID-19. Profiling relied on immunoSEQ multiplex PCR, and the TCRdb table lists in-frame clones only, not all of them. The repertoire includes about 84,000 clones, about 70% of them detected once, and more than 5% sits in the top ten. The source material was peripheral blood. These receptors were obtained from a man in his forties or fifties with active or convalescent COVID-19. Both conserved end residues are part of each CDR3. A D gene is named only where the DNA matches it firmly. Clone size is not always given. Where it is, it says once, few, many or a class for expanded clones.

abundance | j_gene | d_gene | v_gene | CDR3aa | CDR3nt
- | TRBJ2-3 | TRBD2 | TRBV5-6 | CASRRGGDTDTQYF | TGTGCCAGCAGGCGGGGGGGAGATACAGATACGCAGTATTTT
- | TRBJ2-3 | - | TRBV19 | CASSPGDSSTDTQYF | TGTGCCAGTAGCCCGGGGGACTCTAGCACAGATACGCAGTATTTT
- | TRBJ2-3 | TRBD1 | TRBV19 | CASRDRGGTDTQYF | TGTGCCAGTCGGGACAGGGGAGGCACAGATACGCAGTATTTT
- | TRBJ2-1 | - | TRBV3-1/TRBV3-2 | CASSQDPSRRFF | TGTGCCAGCAGCCAAGATCCCTCGCGAAGGTTCTTC
- | TRBJ1-1 | TRBD1 | TRBV18 | CASSPGTGRDEAFF | TGTGCCAGCTCACCAGGGACAGGGAGAGATGAAGCTTTCTTT
- | TRBJ1-3 | - | TRBV18 | CASSPQESSGNTIYF | TGTGCCAGCTCGCCCCAGGAAAGCTCTGGAAACACCATATATTTT
once | TRBJ2-7 | TRBD1 | TRBV9 | CASSKGQGREQYF | TGTGCCAGCAGCAAGGGACAGGGACGCGAGCAGTACTTC
- | TRBJ1-6 | - | TRBV29-1 | CSACYGRESPLHF | TGCAGCGCATGTTACGGCCGGGAGTCACCCCTCCACTTT
once | TRBJ1-2 | TRBD1 | TRBV3-1/TRBV3-2 | CASSQGAASYGYTF | TGTGCCAGCAGTCAGGGGGCCGCAAGCTATGGCTACACCTTC
- | TRBJ1-2 | - | TRBV7-2 | CASSFMGEGGYTF | TGTGCCAGCAGCTTTATGGGTGAGGGTGGCTACACCTTC
- | TRBJ2-3 | - | TRBV7-7 | CASSEGRGTGKQYF | TGTGCCAGCAGCGAGGGGAGGGGGACGGGTAAGCAGTATTTT
- | TRBJ1-4 | TRBD1 | TRBV6-5 | CASSMTGMNEKLFF | TGTGCCAGCAGTATGACAGGGATGAATGAAAAACTGTTTTTT
once | TRBJ2-2 | TRBD2 | TRBV7-6 | CASSPGSGGGRTGELFF | TGTGCCAGCAGCCCGGGGAGCGGGGGGGGTCGAACCGGGGAGCTGTTTTTT
- | TRBJ1-5 | - | TRBV6-5 | CASSLGLWQPQHF | TGTGCCAGCAGTTTGGGGCTGTGGCAGCCCCAGCATTTT
few | TRBJ2-7 | TRBD2 | TRBV7-3 | CASSLSGGAQYEQYF | TGTGCCAGCAGCTTAAGCGGGGGGGCCCAATACGAGCAGTACTTC
hyperexpanded | TRBJ1-2 | TRBD1 | TRBV19 | CASSPDVQGWGYTF | TGTGCCAGTAGTCCAGACGTACAGGGGTGGGGCTACACCTTC
- | TRBJ1-1 | - | TRBV9 | CASSGPQGMNTEAFF | TGTGCCAGCAGCGGCCCCCAGGGAATGAACACTGAAGCTTTCTTT
- | TRBJ2-3 | - | TRBV7-6 | CASSLATWDTRTDTQYF | TGTGCCAGCAGCTTAGCTACGTGGGACACCCGCACAGATACGCAGTATTTT
few | TRBJ2-1 | - | TRBV29-1 | CSVEDLQRRAEQFF | TGCAGCGTTGAAGATCTTCAAAGGAGGGCTGAGCAGTTCTTC
- | TRBJ2-7 | - | TRBV24-1 | CATSEGAGYEQYF | TGTGCCACCAGTGAGGGGGCAGGCTACGAGCAGTACTTC
- | TRBJ2-5 | - | TRBV11-2 | CASSLALGARETQYF | TGTGCCAGCAGCTTAGCTCTAGGGGCGAGAGAGACCCAGTACTTC
many | TRBJ2-2 | TRBD2 | TRBV6-1 | CASSARLAGGANTGELFF | TGTGCCAGCAGTGCAAGACTAGCGGGGGGGGCGAACACCGGGGAGCTGTTTTTT
- | TRBJ2-3 | - | TRBV12-3/TRBV12-4 | CASSLAASETQYF | TGTGCCAGCAGTTTAGCCGCTAGCGAAACGCAGTATTTT
once | TRBJ2-2 | - | TRBV7-2 | CASSPWAASESTGELFF | TGTGCCAGCAGCCCCTGGGCGGCTAGCGAGTCCACCGGGGAGCTGTTTTTT
- | TRBJ1-1 | - | TRBV5-1 | CASSPTETTEAFF | TGCGCCAGCAGCCCGACAGAGACCACTGAAGCTTTCTTT
- | TRBJ2-5 | TRBD1 | TRBV18 | CASSPGQHQETQYF | TGTGCCAGCTCACCGGGACAGCACCAAGAGACCCAGTACTTC